This TCR beta chain was identified during a study of shared clonotypes between healthy human individuals. CD45RO-negative, CCR7-positively selected cells formed the naive CD8 fraction, excluding terminally differentiated effector memory CD45RA+ cells. Points from the study as a whole: Clonotype sharing among donors was thought likely to change with sequencing depth.

Germline assignment: CDR1 SGHVS and CDR2 FQNEAQ. V lost 2 bases to trimming and J lost 4 bases; unmatched junction nucleotides: 6. CDR3 size: 15 residues. This clone was observed once. Its antigen is as yet unknown. Per the authors' pipeline: With immunoSEQ giving junction-only sequences and no quality scores, filtering differed. Using immunoSEQ multiplex PCR, the repertoire was profiled, and TCRdb retains in-frame clones only, with some absent. That table gives V, J and clone size, and the DNA gave D and trimming. The sample has about 580,000 clones; roughly 98% are singletons. The genes are TRBV7-8 and TRBJ1-2; 8 bases are shared with TRBD1. The receptor was isolated from a man aged 25 to 40 in good health. Source material: naive CD8+ T cells sorted from blood. The CDR3 is CASSLHDRGSYGYTF. CDR3 DNA sequence: TGTGCCAGCAGCTTACACGACAGGGGATCCTATGGCTACACCTTC. Full variable domain (remainder filled in from reference TRBV7-8 and TRBJ1-2): GAGVSQSPRYKVAKRGQDVALRCDPISGHVSLFWYQQALGQGPEFLTYFQNEAQLDKSGLPSDRFFAERPEGSVSTLKIQRTQQEDSAVYLCASSLHDRGSYGYTFGSGTRLTVV.